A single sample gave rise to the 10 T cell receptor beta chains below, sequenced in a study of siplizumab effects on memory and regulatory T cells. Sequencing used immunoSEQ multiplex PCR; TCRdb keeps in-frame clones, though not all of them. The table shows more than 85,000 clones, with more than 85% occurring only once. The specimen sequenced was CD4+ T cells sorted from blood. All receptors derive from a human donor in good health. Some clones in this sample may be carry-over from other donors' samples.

CDR3 DNA sequence: TGTGCCAGCATTAGGGGGAGGGCGGTAGATACGCAGTATTTT. Translation: CASIRGRAVDTQYF. V gene TRBV6-1 combines with J gene TRBJ2-3, with a tentative D call TRBD2 (7 bases). CDR1 is MNHNS and CDR2 is SASEGT in the germline V gene. This CDR3 is built from 14 residues. The V end was cut by 7 bases, the J end by 5 bases, with 16 bases between.

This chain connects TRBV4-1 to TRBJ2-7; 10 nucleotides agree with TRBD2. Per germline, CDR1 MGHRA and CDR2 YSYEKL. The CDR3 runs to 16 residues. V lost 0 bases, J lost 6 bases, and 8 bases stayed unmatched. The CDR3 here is CASSQESGSGRSEQYF. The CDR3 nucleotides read TGCGCCAGCAGCCAAGAATCGGGTAGCGGGAGGTCCGAGCAGTACTTC.

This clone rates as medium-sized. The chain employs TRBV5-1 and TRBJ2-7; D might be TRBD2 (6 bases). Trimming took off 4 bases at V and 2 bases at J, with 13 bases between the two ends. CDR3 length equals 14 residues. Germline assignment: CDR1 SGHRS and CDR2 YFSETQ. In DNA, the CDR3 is TGCGCCAGCAGCCCCCTAGCGCAAACCTACGAGCAGTACTTC. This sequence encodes CASSPLAQTYEQYF.

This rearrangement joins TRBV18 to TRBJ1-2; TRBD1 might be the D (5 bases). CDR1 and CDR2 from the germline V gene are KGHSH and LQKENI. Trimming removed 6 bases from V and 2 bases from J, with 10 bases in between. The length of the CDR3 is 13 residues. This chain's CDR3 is CASSLRDNYGYTF. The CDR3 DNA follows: TGTGCCAGCTCTCTCCGGGACAACTATGGCTACACCTTC.

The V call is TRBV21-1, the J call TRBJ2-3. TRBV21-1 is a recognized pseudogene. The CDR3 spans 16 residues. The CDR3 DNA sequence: TGTGCCAGCAGCGGATCGGGCAGGATAACAGCAGATACGCAGTATTTT. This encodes CASSGSGRITADTQYF.

CDR3 protein: CASSESGARGYGYTF. CDR3 bases: TGTGCCAGCAGTGAATCAGGGGCGCGGGGCTATGGCTACACCTTC. This chain joins TRBV2 and TRBJ1-2; D possibly corresponds to TRBD1 (6 bases). CDR3 length equals 15 residues. Trimming cost V 2 bases and J 4 bases, with 14 bases left between them. Germline-derived CDR1 and CDR2 are SNHLY and FYNNEI.

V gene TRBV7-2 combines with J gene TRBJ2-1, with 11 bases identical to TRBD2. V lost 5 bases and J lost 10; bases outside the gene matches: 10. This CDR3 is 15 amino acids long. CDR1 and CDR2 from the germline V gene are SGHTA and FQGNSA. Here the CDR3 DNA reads TGTGCCAGCAGCCCGACTAGCGGGACCCTTCTGGAGCAGTTCTTC. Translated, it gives CASSPTSGTLLEQFF.

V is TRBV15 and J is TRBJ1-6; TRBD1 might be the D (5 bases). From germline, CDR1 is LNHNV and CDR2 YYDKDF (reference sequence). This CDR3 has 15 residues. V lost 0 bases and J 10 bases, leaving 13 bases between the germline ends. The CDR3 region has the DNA TGTGCCACCAGCAGAGATCTTGGGGGGAACTCACCCCTCCACTTT. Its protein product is CATSRDLGGNSPLHF.

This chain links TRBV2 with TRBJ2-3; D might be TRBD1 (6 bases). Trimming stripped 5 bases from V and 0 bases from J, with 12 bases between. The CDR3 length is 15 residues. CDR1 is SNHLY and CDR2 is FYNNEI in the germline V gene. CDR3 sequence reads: CASSLDRLSTDTQYF. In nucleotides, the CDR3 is TGTGCCAGCAGTCTAGACAGGCTTAGCACAGATACGCAGTATTTT.

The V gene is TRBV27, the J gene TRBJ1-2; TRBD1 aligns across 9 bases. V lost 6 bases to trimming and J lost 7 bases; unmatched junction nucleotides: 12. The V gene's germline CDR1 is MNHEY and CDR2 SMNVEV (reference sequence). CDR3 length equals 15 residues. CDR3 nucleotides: TGTGCCAGCAGCCGATCGCCGGGACAGGGTGGTGGCTACACCTTC. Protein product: CASSRSPGQGGGYTF.